Listed here are 7 T cell receptor beta chains from one sample, sequenced in a study of control samples from healthy donors and cancer patients (dated by TCRdb to 2018 to 2020). The method behind the library was the immunoSEQ multiplex PCR assay. The table was pulled from immuneACCESS by TCRdb, which kept in-frame rearrangements only. Such tables lose some clones; where checked, under half of the loss comes from unresolved V genes, and the rest has no known cause. This sample lists about 130,000 clones; about 95% were detected once. 14% of the sample comes from the top ten. Sequences were obtained from PBMCs. Receptors were obtained from a man aged 55 to 70 with colorectal cancer.

This chain joins TRBV6-5 and TRBJ1-1; 8 nucleotides align to TRBD1. The CDR3 totals 14 residues. V dropped 5 bases and J dropped 5; count of bases not matched to a gene: 7. Germline assignment: CDR1 MNHEY and CDR2 SVGAGI. The CDR3 loop reads CASSRTGIGTEAFF. Written as DNA, the CDR3 is TGTGCCAGCAGTCGGACAGGGATAGGAACTGAAGCTTTCTTT.

V usage is TRBV11-2 and J usage is TRBJ2-7, with TRBD2 matching 7 bases. Germline assignment: CDR1 SGHAT and CDR2 FQNNGV. J gave up 0 bases and V 6 bases, and 8 bases lay outside the gene matches. The length of the CDR3 is 15 residues. The CDR3 DNA follows: TGTGCCAGCAGAACATGGGGGGAGGGCTCCTACGAGCAGTACTTC. Translating gives CASRTWGEGSYEQYF.

The rearrangement joins TRBV18 to TRBJ1-3; no definite D call. Per germline, CDR1 KGHSH and CDR2 LQKENI. V was pared by 2 bases and J by 4 bases, with 12 bases between. The CDR3 is 15 amino acids. CDR3 bases: TGTGCCAGCTCACCAGACGCGGGCTCAGGAAACACCATATATTTT. This sequence encodes CASSPDAGSGNTIYF.

CDR3 sequence (DNA): TGTGCCAGCAGTGCAGGGGGCCTTAATGAAAAACTGTTTTTT. This encodes CASSAGGLNEKLFF. The chain carries TRBV2 and TRBJ1-4; the match to TRBD1 covers 8 bases. The ends lost 4 bases at V and 4 bases at J; junction bases unmatched: 2. The CDR3 is 14 amino acids. Germline assignment: CDR1 SNHLY and CDR2 FYNNEI.

J is TRBJ1-5 and V is TRBV7-9; D possibly corresponds to TRBD1 (5 bases). The CDR3 runs 14 residues. The V end lost 2 bases, the J end lost 13 bases, and 18 bases lay between the germline ends. From germline, CDR1 is SEHNR and CDR2 FQNEAQ (reference sequence). The CDR3 bases are TGTGCCAGCAGCTTAAAAGGGCAGGGCAGCACGCAGCATTTT. This encodes CASSLKGQGSTQHF.

Here the CDR3 reads CASSLASGGETEAFF. The CDR3 bases are TGTGCCAGCAGCTTAGCGTCAGGGGGCGAAACTGAAGCTTTCTTT. The V and J genes are TRBV7-2 and TRBJ1-1; 8 nucleotides agree with TRBD1. V shed 0 bases and J 5 bases; nucleotides not matched to a gene: 5. This CDR3 contains 15 residues. Germline values: CDR1 SGHTA, CDR2 FQGNSA.

V usage is TRBV30 and J usage is TRBJ1-1; 8 bases are shared with TRBD1. The V gene end was trimmed by 2 bases and the J gene end by 5 bases; junction bases not matched to a gene: 4. The CDR3 sequence is 13 residues long. Germline V gene sequence: CDR1 GTSNPN, CDR2 SVGIG (reference sequence). CDR3 in DNA: TGTGCCTGGAGTACAGGGGGGCGAACTGAAGCTTTCTTT. Translated, it gives CAWSTGGRTEAFF.